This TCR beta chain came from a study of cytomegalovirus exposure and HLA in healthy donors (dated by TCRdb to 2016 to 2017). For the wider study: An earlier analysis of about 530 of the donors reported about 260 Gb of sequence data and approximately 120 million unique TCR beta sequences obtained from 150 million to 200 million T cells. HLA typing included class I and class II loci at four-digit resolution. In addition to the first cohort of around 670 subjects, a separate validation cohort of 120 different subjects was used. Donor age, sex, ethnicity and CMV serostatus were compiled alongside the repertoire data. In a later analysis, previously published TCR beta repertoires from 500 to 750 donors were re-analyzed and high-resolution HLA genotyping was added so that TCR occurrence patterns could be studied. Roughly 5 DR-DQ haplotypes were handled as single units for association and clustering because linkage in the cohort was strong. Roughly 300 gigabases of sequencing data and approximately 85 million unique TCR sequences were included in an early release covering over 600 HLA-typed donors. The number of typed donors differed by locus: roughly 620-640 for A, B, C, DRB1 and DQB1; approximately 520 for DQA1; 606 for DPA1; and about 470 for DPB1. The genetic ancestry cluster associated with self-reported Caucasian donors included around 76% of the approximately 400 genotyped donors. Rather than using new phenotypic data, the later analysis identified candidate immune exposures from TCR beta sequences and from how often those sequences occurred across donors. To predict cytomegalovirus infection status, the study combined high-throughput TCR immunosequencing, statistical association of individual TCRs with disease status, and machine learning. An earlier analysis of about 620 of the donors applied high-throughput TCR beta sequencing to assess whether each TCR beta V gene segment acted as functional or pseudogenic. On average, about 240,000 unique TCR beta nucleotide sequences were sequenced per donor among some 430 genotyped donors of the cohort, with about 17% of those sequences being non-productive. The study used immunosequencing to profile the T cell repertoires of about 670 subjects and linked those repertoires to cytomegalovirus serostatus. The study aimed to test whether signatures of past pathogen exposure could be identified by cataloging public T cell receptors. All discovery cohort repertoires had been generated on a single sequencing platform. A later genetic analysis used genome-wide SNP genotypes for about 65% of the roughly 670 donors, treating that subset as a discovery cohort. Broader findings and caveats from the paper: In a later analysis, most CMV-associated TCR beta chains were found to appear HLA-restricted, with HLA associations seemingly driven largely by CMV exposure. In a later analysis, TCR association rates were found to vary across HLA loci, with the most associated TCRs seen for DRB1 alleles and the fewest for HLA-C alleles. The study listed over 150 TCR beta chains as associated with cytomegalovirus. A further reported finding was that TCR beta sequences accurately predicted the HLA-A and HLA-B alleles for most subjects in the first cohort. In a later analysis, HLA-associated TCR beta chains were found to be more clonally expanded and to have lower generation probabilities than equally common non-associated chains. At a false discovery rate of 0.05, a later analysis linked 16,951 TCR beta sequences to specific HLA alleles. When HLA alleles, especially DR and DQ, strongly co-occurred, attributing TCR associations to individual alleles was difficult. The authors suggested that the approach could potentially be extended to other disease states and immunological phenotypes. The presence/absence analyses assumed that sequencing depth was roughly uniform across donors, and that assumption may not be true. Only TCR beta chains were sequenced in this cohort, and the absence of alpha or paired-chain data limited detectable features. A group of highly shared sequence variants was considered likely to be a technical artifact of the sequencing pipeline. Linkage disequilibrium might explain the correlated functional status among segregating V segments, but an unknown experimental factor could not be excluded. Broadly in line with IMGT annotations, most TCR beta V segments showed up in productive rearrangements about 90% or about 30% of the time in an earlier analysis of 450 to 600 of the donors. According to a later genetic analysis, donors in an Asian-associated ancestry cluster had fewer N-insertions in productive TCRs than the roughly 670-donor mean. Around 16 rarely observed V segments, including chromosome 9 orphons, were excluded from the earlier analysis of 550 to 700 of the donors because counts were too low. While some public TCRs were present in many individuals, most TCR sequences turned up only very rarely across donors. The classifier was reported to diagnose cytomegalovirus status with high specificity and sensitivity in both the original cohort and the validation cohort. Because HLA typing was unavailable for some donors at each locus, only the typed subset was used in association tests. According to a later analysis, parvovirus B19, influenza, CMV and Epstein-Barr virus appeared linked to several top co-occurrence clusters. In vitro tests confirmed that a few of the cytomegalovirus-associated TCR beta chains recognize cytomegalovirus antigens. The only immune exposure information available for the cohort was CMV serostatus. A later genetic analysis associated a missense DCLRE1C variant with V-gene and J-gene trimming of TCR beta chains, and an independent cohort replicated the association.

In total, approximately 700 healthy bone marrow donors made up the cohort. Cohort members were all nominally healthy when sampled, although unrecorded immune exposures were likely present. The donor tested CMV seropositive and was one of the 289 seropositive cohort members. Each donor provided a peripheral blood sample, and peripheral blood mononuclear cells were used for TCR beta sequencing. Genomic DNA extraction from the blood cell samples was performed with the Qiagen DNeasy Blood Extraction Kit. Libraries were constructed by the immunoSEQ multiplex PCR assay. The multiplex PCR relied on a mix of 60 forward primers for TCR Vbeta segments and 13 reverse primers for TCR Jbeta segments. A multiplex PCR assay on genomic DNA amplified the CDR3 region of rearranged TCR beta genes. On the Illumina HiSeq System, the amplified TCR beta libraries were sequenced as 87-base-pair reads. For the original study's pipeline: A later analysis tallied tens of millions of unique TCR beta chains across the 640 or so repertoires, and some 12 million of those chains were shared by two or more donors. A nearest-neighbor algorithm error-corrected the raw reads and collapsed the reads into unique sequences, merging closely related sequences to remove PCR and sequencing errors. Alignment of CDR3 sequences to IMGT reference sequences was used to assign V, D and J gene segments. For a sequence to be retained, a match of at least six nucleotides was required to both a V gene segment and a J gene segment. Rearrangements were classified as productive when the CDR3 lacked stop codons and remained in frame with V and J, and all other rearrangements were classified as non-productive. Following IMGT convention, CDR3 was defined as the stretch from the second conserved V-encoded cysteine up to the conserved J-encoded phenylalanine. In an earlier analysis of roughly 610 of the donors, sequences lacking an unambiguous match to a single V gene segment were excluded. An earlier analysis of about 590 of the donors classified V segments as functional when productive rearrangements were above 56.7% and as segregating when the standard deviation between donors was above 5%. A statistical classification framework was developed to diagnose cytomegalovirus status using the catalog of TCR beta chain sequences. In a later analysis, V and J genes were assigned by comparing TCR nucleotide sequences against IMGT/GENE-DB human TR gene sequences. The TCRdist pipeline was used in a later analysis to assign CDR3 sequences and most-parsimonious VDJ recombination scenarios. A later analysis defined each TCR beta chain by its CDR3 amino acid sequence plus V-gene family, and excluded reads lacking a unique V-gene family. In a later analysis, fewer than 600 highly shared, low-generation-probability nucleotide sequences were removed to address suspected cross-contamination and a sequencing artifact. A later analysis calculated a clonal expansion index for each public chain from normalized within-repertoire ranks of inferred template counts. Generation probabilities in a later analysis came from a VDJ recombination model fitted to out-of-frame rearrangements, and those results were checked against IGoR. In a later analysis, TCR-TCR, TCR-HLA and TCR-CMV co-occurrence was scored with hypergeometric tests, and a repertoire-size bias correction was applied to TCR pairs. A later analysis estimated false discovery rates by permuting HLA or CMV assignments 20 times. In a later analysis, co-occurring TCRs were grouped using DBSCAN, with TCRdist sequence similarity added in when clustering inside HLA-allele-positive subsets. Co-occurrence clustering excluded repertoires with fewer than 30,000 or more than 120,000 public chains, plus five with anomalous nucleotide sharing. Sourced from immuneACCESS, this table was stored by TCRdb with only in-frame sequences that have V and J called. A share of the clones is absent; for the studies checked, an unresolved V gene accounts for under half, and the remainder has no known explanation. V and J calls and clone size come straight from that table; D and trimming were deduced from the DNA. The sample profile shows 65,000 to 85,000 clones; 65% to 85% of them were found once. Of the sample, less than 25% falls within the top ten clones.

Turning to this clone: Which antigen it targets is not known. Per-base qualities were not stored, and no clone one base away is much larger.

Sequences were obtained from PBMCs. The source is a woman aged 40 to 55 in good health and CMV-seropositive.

The sequenced DNA: TGTGCCAGCAGCTTGGGAAGCGCGAGCTCCTACGAGCAGTACTTC. It codes for CASSLGSASSYEQYF. This sequence uses TRBV5-4 and TRBJ2-7; the D gene assignment is ambiguous. CDR1 and CDR2 are drawn from the germline V gene (reference sequence): SGHNT, YYREEE. Relative to germline, V is 0 bases shorter and J is 0 bases shorter, with 10 bases between their ends. The CDR3 goes from the cysteine to the phenylalanine over 15 residues. Of all the DNA, just the CDR3 is kept, 45 bases in frame from base 1. With the rest looked up from the reference TRBV5-4 and TRBJ2-7 genes rather than sequenced, the full variable domain is ETGVTQSPTHLIKTRGQQVTLRCSSQSGHNTVSWYQQALGQGPQFIFQYYREEENGRGNFPPRFSGLQFPNYSSELNVNALELDDSALYLCASSLGSASSYEQYFGPGTRLTVT.